This TCR beta chain is drawn from a study of blood T cell repertoires in COVID-19 (dated by TCRdb to 2020 to 2021). About the investigation overall: Samples covering the acute and convalescent phases of COVID-19 were provided by collaborators in the United States, Italy and Spain. The prospective study material was composed of cDNA or gDNA derived from T cells, B-cell-depleted T cells, or PBMCs. The dataset comprised deeply sampled blood TCRbeta repertoires from subjects exposed to, actively infected with, or recovered from COVID-19. The repertoires were released in a freely available public database meant as a resource for research on the immune response to SARS-CoV-2. The samples were drawn from the first 160 participants of the ongoing ImmuneRACE study and from under 1,500 subjects provided by 6 global collaborators. Nearly every sample came with metadata listing a de-identified subject ID, COVID-19 status, age in years and sex. Where available, HLA class I and class II types were taken from metadata supplied by the sample provider and were not determined by assay-based typing. Overall study outcomes, separate from this receptor: The amount of clinical and demographic metadata varied by source and participant and was provided uncurated.

TCRbeta CDR3 regions were amplified from genomic DNA using the immunoSEQ Assay, a bias-controlled multiplex PCR. The original methods were these. Within the assay, amplification of reference gene primers was used to estimate how many nucleated cells each sample contained. Sequence reads were collapsed and filtered to measure the absolute abundance of every unique TCRbeta CDR3 rearrangement. Productive Simpson clonality was computed per sample as the square root of Simpson's diversity index over productive rearrangements. TCRdb re-hosts the immuneACCESS table, in-frame sequences only. Its copies lack some clones; in the studies checked, an unresolved V gene accounts for under half of them, and the cause for the rest is not known. Clone size and the V and J calls come from that table; the DNA yielded D and trimming. The sample has fewer than 300,000 clones on record, 85% to 90% of them singletons. Roughly 8.6% of the sample comes from the top ten.

Participants in the prospective study were aged roughly 18 to 100 years, lived in about two dozen United States geographic areas, and enrolled through a virtual design. In the prospective study, cohorts were assigned on the basis of participant-reported clinical history obtained from a screening survey and a study questionnaire. Recovered participants in ImmuneRACE Cohort 3 were defined as having two consecutive negative NP/OP PCR tests, clearance from a healthcare professional, or resolution of symptoms. In the prospective study, whole blood, serum and a nasopharyngeal or oropharyngeal swab were collected from each participant by mobile phlebotomists. Prospective study participants could optionally give additional blood draws and questionnaires over a 2-month period. Before DNA extraction, prospective study blood samples were shipped either frozen or at room temperature. CDR1 and CDR2 were assigned from the germline V gene as SNHLY and FYNNEI. Trimming takes 4 bases from V and 10 bases from J, and the germline ends sit 17 bases apart. The CDR3 starts with the cysteine, ends with the phenylalanine, and has 15 residues. Kept here is only the CDR3 DNA, which spans 45 bases and is read in frame from base 1.

This clone was picked up a small number of times. No cognate antigen has been identified for it. No base qualities exist here, and no much larger clone lies one base off it. The rearrangement joined TRBV2 to TRBJ1-6; the best D guess is TRBD1, with 6 bases matching. The source is a middle-aged man who had recovered from COVID-19. Sequences were obtained from PBMCs or T cells enriched from blood (not recorded which). The DNA sequence follows: TGTGCCAGCAGTGGTGTCGGGGGGCGCGAATCACCCCTCCACTTT. This sequence encodes CASSGVGGRESPLHF.